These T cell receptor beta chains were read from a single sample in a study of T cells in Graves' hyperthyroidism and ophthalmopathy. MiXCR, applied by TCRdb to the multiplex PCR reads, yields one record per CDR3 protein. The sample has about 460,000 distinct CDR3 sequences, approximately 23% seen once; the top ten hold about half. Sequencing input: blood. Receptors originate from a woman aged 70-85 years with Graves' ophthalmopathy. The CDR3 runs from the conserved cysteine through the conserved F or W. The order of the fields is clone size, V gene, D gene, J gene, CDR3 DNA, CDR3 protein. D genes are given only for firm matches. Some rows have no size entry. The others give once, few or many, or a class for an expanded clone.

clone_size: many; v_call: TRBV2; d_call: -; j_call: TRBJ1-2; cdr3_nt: TGTGCCAGCAGTGAAGCGCAGGGGCTAGTCTATGGCTACACCTTC; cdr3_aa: CASSEAQGLVYGYTF
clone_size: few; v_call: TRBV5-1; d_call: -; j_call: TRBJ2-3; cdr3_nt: TGCGCCAGCAAGACAGGCCCCGGTACGCAGTATTTT; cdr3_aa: CASKTGPGTQYF
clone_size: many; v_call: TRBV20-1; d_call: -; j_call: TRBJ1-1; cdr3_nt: TGCAGTGCTGACAACGGACGGACTGAAGCTTTCTTT; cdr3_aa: CSADNGRTEAFF
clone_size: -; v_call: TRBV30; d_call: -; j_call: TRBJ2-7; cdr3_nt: TGTGCCTGGAGCGGGACATCTCCCCACGAGCAGTACTTC; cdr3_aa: CAWSGTSPHEQYF
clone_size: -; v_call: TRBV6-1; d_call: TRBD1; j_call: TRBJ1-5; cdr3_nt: TGTGCCGGCGTACGACAGGGGGGAAATCAGCCCCAGCATTTT; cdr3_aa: CAGVRQGGNQPQHF
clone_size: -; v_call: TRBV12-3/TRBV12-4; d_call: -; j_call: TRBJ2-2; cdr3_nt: TGTGCCACTAGGGGGGCCGGGGAGCTGTTTTTT; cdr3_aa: CATRGAGELFF
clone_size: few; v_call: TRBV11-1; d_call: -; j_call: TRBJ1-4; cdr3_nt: TGTGCCAGCAGCTTAACGACAGCTCCAAATGAAAAACTGTTTTTT; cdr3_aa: CASSLTTAPNEKLFF
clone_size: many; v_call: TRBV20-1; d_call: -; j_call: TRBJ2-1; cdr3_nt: TGCAGTGCTAGTCTCGGGAGCAATGAGCAGTTCTTC; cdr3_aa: CSASLGSNEQFF
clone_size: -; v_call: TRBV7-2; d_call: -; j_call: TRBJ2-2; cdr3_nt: TGTGCCAGCAGCTTAGTAGGGGGACTCACCGGGGAGCTGTTTTTT; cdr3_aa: CASSLVGGLTGELFF
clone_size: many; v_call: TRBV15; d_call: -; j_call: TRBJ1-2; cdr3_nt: TGTGCCACCAGCAGAGATCACACGGGCTTTGGCTACACCTTC; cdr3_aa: CATSRDHTGFGYTF
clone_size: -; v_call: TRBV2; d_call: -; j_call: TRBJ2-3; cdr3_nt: TGTGCCAGCAGTGAGGGCAGAAAAAGCACAGATACGCAGTATTTT; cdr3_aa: CASSEGRKSTDTQYF
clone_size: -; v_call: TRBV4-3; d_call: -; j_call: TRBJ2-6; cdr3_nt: TGCGCCAGCAGCCAAGAAGTCCCCTGGAGGGTAGCTGGGGCCAACGTCCTGACTTTC; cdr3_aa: CASSQEVPWRVAGANVLTF
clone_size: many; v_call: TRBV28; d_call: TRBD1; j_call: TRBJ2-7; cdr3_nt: TGTGCCAGCATGGGGGCCCGGGACAGCTACGAGCAGTACTTC; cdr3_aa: CASMGARDSYEQYF
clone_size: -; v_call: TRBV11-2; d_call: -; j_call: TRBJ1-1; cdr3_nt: TGTGCCAGCAGCCCTTTCAGGAGGAACACTGAAGCTTTCTTT; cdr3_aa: CASSPFRRNTEAFF
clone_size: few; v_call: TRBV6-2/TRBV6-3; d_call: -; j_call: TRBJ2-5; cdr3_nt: TGTGCCAGCAGCCCTCCCGTTGGGGGGACCCAGTACTTC; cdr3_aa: CASSPPVGGTQYF
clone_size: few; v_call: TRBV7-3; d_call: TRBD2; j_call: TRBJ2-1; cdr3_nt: TGTGCCAGCAGCTTACTGGCGGGAGATGAGAATGAGCAGTTCTTC; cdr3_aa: CASSLLAGDENEQFF
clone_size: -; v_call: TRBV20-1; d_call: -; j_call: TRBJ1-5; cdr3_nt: TGCAGTGCGATTGGGGGGGGTAAGCGCAATCAGCCCCAGCATTTT; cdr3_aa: CSAIGGGKRNQPQHF
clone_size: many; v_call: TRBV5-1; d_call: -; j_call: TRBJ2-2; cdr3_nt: TGCGCCAGCAGACGGGACACCGGGGAGCTGTTTTTT; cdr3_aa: CASRRDTGELFF
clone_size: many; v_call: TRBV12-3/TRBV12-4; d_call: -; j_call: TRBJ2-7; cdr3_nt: TGTGCCAGCAGTTTAGGCCGAGAGAGCACCTACGAGCAGTACTTC; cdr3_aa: CASSLGRESTYEQYF